Listed below are T cell receptor beta chains from one sample, sequenced in a study of T cells after yellow fever vaccination. TCRdb itself ran the 5' RACE reads through MiXCR, one entry per CDR3 protein. The data show 320,000 or so distinct CDR3 sequences, approximately 8% seen once. The specimen comprised PBMCs, sampled 45 days after the first yellow fever vaccination. These receptors were collected from a man aged 18 to 29 who received the YFV17D yellow fever vaccine. CDR3s include the opening cysteine and the closing phenylalanine or tryptophan.

V gene: TRBV7-6
CDR3 protein: CASGPGQYQETQYF

V gene: TRBV7-6
CDR3 protein: CASSIRTSGGASTGELFF

V gene: TRBV4-3
CDR3 protein: CASSQRRGDTQYF

V gene: TRBV7-3
CDR3 protein: CASSLSGGVYNEQFF

V gene: TRBV6-1
CDR3 protein: CASRRGHGTEAFF

V gene: TRBV20-1
CDR3 protein: CSARNMRDQPQHF

V gene: TRBV7-2
CDR3 protein: CASSLYREQGGYTF

V gene: TRBV10-3
CDR3 protein: CAISGSGHETSTDTQYF

V gene: TRBV7-2
CDR3 protein: CASALAGNLNEQYF

V gene: TRBV7-9
CDR3 protein: CASSLGQVANSPLHF

V gene: TRBV7-7
CDR3 protein: CASSRNGGEDTQYF

V gene: TRBV5-4
CDR3 protein: CASSPGSSGANVLTF

V gene: TRBV5-1
CDR3 protein: CASSLESGNTIYF

V gene: TRBV20-1
CDR3 protein: CSAFPPGLRGPEHNYGYTF

V gene: TRBV11-1
CDR3 protein: CASGSTWTTSGITDTQYF

V gene: TRBV5-4
CDR3 protein: CASSPGTGWNGYNEQFF

V gene: TRBV12-5
CDR3 protein: CASGLLQSRDRFHYEQYF

V gene: TRBV7-2
CDR3 protein: CACSSSFGAGTDTQYF

V gene: TRBV24-1
CDR3 protein: CATSAADREGSPLHF

V gene: TRBV19
CDR3 protein: CASSATGREQYF

V gene: TRBV2
CDR3 protein: CASTSGYAGGTDTQYF

V gene: TRBV6-1
CDR3 protein: CASSEFAGGAADTQYF

V gene: TRBV3-1
CDR3 protein: CASSQEGAGSSPLHF

V gene: TRBV6-1
CDR3 protein: CASGAAGSYYGYTF

V gene: TRBV15
CDR3 protein: CATSVRDRAYNEQFF

V gene: TRBV5-6
CDR3 protein: CASSLGVMEDGYTF

V gene: TRBV5-1
CDR3 protein: CASSFEGSGEQFF

V gene: TRBV9
CDR3 protein: CASSVGADTQYF

V gene: TRBV24-1
CDR3 protein: CATSDSVRSDTQYF

V gene: TRBV18
CDR3 protein: CASSPGTTRSSYNEQFF

V gene: TRBV6-1
CDR3 protein: CASRIQHSGNTIYF

V gene: TRBV9
CDR3 protein: CASSVGGSGTSPLHF

V gene: TRBV7-9
CDR3 protein: CASSLAGGDYGYTF

V gene: TRBV10-3
CDR3 protein: CAITEDRTMNTEAFF

V gene: TRBV7-9
CDR3 protein: CASSLVAIRDNEQFF

V gene: TRBV19
CDR3 protein: CASSFFGQPQHF

V gene: TRBV5-1
CDR3 protein: CASSLALGQGAYEQYF

V gene: TRBV6-1
CDR3 protein: CASSTASGGLDYGYTF

V gene: TRBV7-9
CDR3 protein: CASSFSLGEKLFF

V gene: TRBV30
CDR3 protein: CAWETDGNTIYF

V gene: TRBV30
CDR3 protein: CAWGAGSYEQYF

V gene: TRBV20-1
CDR3 protein: CSARDRQNYGYTF

V gene: TRBV20-1
CDR3 protein: CSASDTTTGELFF

V gene: TRBV11-2
CDR3 protein: CASSAAGGGQETQYF

V gene: TRBV4-1
CDR3 protein: CASSQDRGVGTEAFF

V gene: TRBV29-1
CDR3 protein: CSAGVNRNEQYF

V gene: TRBV5-1
CDR3 protein: CASSIQGSNEKLFF